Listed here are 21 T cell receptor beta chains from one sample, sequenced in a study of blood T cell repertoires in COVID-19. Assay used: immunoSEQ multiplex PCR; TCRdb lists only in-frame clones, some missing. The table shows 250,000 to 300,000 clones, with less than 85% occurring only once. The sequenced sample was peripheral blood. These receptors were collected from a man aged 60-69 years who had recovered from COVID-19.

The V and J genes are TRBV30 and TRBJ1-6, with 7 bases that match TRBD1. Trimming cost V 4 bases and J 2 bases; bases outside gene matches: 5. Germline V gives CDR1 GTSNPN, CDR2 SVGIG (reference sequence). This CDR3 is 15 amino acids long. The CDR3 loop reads CAWTGQVTYNSPLHF. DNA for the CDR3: TGTGCCTGGACTGGACAGGTCACCTATAATTCACCCCTCCACTTT.

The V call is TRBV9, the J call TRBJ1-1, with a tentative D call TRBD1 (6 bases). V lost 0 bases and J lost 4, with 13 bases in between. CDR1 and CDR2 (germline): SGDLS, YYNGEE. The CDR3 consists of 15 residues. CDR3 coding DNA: TGTGCCAGCAGCGTAGGCGCAGGGGCCGGCACTGAAGCTTTCTTT. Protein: CASSVGAGAGTEAFF.

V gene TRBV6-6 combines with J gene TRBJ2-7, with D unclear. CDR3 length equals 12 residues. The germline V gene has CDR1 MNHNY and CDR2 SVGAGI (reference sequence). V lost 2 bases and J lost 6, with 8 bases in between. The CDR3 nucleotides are TGTGCCAGCAGTTACATCCAATCCGAGCAGTACTTC. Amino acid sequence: CASSYIQSEQYF.

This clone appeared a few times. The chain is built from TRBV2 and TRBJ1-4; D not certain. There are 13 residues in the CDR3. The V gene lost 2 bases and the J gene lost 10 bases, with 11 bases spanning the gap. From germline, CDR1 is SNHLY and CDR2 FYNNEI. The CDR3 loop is CASSEPTIGKLFF. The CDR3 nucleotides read TGTGCCAGCAGTGAACCGACAATAGGAAAACTGTTTTTT.

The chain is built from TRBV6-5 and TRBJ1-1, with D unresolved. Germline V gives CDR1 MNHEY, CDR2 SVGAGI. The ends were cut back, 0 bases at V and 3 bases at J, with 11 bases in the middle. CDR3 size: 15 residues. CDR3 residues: CASSYSSSVDTEAFF. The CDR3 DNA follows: TGTGCCAGCAGTTACTCGAGTAGTGTTGACACTGAAGCTTTCTTT.

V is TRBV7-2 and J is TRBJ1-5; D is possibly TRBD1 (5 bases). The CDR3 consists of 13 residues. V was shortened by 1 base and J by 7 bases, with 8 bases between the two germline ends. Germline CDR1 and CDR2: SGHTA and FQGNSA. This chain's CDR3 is CASSLGSGQPQHF. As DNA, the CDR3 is TGTGCCAGCAGCTTAGGGTCAGGGCAGCCCCAGCATTTT. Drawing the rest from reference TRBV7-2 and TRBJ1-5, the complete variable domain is GAGVSQSPSNKVTEKGKDVELRCDPISGHTALYWYRQSLGQGLEFLIYFQGNSAPDKSGLPSDRFSAERTGGSVSTLTIQRTQQEDSAVYLCASSLGSGQPQHFGDGTRLSIL.

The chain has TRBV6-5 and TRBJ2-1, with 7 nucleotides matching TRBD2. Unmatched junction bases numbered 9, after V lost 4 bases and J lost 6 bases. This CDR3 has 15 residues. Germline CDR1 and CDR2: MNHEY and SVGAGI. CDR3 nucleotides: TGTGCCAGCAGTTCCCGCGGGGGTCCCATCAATGAGCAGTTCTTC. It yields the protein CASSSRGGPINEQFF.

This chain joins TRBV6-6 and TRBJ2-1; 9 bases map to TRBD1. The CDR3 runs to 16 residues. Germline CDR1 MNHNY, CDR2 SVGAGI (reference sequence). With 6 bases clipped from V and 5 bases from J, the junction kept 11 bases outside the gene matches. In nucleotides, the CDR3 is TGTGCCAGCAGGGAAACCGGGACAGGGATCAACAATGAGCAGTTCTTC. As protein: CASRETGTGINNEQFF.

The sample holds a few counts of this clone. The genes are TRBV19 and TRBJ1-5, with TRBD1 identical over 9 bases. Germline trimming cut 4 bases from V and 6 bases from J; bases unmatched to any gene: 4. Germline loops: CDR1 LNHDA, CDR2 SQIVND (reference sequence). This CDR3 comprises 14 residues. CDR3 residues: CASSTGQGFQPQHF. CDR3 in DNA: TGTGCCAGTAGTACAGGACAGGGGTTTCAGCCCCAGCATTTT.

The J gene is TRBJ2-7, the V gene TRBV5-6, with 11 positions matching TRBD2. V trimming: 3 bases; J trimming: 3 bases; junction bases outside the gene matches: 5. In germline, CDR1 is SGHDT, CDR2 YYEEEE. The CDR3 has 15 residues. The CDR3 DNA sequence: TGTGCCAGCAGCTGGACCGGGACTAGCGGCTACGAGCAGTACTTC. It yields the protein CASSWTGTSGYEQYF.

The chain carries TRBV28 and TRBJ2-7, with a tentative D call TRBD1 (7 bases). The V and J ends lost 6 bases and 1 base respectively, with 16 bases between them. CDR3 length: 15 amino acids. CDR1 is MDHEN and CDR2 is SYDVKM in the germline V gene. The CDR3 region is CASRKGAGGSYEQYF. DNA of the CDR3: TGTGCCAGCAGGAAGGGGGCAGGGGGGTCCTACGAGCAGTACTTC.

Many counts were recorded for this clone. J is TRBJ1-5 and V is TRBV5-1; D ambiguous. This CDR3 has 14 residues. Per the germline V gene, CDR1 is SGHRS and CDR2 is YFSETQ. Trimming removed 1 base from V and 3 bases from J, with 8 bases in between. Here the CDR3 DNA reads TGCGCCAGCAGCTTGTCGGGGAACAATCAGCCCCAGCATTTT. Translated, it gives CASSLSGNNQPQHF.

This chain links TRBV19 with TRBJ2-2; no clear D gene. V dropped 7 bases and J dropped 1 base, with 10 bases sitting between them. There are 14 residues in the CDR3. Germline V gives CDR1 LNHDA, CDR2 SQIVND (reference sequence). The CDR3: CASTYSGNTGELFF. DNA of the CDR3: TGTGCCAGTACCTATTCCGGGAACACCGGGGAGCTGTTTTTT.

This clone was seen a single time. This CDR3 is CAWSIGGDQPQHF. The CDR3 region has the DNA TGTGCCTGGAGTATAGGGGGGGATCAGCCCCAGCATTTT. The rearrangement uses TRBV30 and TRBJ1-5, with a tentative D call TRBD1 (6 bases). Germline CDR1 is GTSNPN and CDR2 is SVGIG (reference sequence). The CDR3 covers 13 residues. The V end lost 2 bases, the J end lost 5 bases, and 10 bases lay between the germline ends. The complete variable domain, with remaining parts taken from reference TRBV30 and TRBJ1-5, reads SQTIHQWPATLVQPVGSPLSLECTVEGTSNPNLYWYRQAAGRGLQLLFYSVGIGQISSEVPQNLSASRPQDRQFILSSKKLLLSDSGFYLCAWSIGGDQPQHFGDGTRLSIL.

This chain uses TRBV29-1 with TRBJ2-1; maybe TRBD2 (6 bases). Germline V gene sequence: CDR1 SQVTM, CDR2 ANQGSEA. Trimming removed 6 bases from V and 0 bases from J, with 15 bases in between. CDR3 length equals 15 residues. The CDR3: CSVAPGLLSYNEQFF. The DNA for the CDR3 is TGCAGCGTAGCTCCGGGACTCCTCTCCTACAATGAGCAGTTCTTC.

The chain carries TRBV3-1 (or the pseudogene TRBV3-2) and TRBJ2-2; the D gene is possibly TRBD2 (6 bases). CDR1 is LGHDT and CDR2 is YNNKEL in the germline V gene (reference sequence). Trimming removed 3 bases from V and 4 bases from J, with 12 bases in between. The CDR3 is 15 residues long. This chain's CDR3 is CASSHASDVTGELFF. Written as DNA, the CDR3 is TGTGCCAGCAGCCATGCTAGCGACGTCACCGGGGAGCTGTTTTTT.

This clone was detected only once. CDR3 region: CASRDLGSRHEQYF. CDR3 coding DNA: TGTGCCAGTAGGGACTTAGGGTCAAGGCACGAGCAGTACTTC. The gene calls are TRBV19 and TRBJ2-7, with a possible D match to TRBD2 (5 bases). The CDR3 runs to 14 residues. Germline values: CDR1 LNHDA, CDR2 SQIVND (reference sequence). Trimming pared 6 bases from V and 5 bases from J, leaving 17 bases between.

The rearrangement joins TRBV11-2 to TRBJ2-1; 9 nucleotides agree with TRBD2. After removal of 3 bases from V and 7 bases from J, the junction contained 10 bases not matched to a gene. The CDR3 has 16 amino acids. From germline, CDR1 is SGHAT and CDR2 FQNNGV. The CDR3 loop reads CASSFPGVAGENEQFF. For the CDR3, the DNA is TGTGCCAGCAGCTTCCCCGGGGTAGCGGGAGAGAATGAGCAGTTCTTC.

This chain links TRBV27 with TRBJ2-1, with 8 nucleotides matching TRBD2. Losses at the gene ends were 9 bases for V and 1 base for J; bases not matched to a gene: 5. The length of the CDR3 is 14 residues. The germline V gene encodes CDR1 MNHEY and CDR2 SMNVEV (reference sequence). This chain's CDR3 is CASKLAESYNEQFF. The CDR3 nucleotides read TGTGCCAGTAAACTAGCGGAATCCTACAATGAGCAGTTCTTC.

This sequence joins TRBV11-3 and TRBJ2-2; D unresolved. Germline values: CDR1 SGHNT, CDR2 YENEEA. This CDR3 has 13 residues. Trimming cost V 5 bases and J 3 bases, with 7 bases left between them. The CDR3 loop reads CASSPRDTGELFF. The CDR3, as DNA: TGTGCCAGCAGCCCCCGGGACACCGGGGAGCTGTTTTTT. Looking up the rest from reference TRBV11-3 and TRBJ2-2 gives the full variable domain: EAGVVQSPRYKIIEKKQPVAFWCNPISGHNTLYWYLQNLGQGPELLIRYENEEAVDDSQLPKDRFSAERLKGVDSTLKIQPAELGDSAVYLCASSPRDTGELFFGEGSRLTVL.

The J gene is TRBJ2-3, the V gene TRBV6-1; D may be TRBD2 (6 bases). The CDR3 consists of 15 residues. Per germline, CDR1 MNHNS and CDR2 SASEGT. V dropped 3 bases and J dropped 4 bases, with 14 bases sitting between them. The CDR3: CASSDQTSRADTQYF. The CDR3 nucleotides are TGTGCCAGCAGTGACCAGACTAGTCGGGCAGATACGCAGTATTTT.